This paragraph reports one T cell receptor (beta chain). The source of the sample is a study of blood T cell repertoires in COVID-19. About the study: There were acute and convalescent COVID-19 samples, and they came from the United States, Italy and Spain. T cells, B-cell-depleted T cells, or PBMCs supplied cDNA or gDNA.

CDR3 length: 16 residues. From germline, CDR1 is SGHTA and CDR2 FQGNSA. Trimming cost V 2 bases and J 8 bases, with 18 bases left between them. Under the authors' procedure: From reference gene primer amplification, estimates of nucleated cell counts were derived. TCRdb keeps only in-frame clones here, not all; method: immunoSEQ multiplex PCR. Clonal size and the V and J genes are those of that table, whereas D and trimming came from the DNA. The data show about 150,000 clones, roughly 80% seen once. Specimen: peripheral blood. This TCR was sampled from a woman in her 40s with active or convalescent COVID-19. The chain carries TRBV7-2 and TRBJ1-4, with D tentatively TRBD1 (6 bases). The CDR3 region is CASSLIGRGQFEKLFF. DNA of the CDR3: TGTGCCAGCAGCTTAATAGGTAGAGGACAGTTCGAAAAACTGTTTTTT.